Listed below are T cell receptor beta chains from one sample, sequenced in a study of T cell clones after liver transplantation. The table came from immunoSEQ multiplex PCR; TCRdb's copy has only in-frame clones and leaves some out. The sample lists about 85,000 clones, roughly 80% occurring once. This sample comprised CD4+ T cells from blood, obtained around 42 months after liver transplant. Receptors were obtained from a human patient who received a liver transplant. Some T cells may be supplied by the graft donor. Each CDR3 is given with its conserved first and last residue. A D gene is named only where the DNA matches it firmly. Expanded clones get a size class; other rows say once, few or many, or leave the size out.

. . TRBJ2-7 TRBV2 TGTGCCAGCACGCTGGCGGGACAGCTCTACGAGCAGTACTTC CASTLAGQLYEQYF
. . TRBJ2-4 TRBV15 TGTGCCACCGGGAGAGATCTAGCCAAAAACATTCAGTACTTC CATGRDLAKNIQYF
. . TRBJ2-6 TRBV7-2 TGTGCCAGCAGCCCGGATCGGGCTGGGGCCAACGTCCTGACTTTC CASSPDRAGANVLTF
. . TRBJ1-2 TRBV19 TGTGCCAGTAGTATCTTTCTAGGGGCTAACTATGGCTACACCTTC CASSIFLGANYGYTF
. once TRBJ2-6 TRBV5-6 TGTGCCAGCAGCTTGGTCCGCCGCGGCAACGTCCTGACTTTC CASSLVRRGNVLTF
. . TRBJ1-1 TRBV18 TGTGCCAGCTCACTATCCCGAGGGGGTCTCACTGAAGCTTTCTTT CASSLSRGGLTEAFF
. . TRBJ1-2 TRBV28 TGTGCCAGCTTTTCAGGGGTCGGAGGCTACACCTTC CASFSGVGGYTF
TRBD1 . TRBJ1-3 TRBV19 TGTGCCAGTAGTATAGGCCGACAGGGCTCTGGAAACACCATATATTTT CASSIGRQGSGNTIYF
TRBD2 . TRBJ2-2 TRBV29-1 TGCAGCGTTGTTCGCCGAACTAGCGCACGAGGTACCGGGGAGCTGTTTTTT CSVVRRTSARGTGELFF
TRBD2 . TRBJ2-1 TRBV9 TGTGCCAGCACGGGAGGAGAGCAGTTCTTC CASTGGEQFF
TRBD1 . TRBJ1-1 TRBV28 TGTGCCAGCAGTTTCACGGACAGGGGACTTACGAACACTGAAGCTTTCTTT CASSFTDRGLTNTEAFF
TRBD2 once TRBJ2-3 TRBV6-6 TGTGCCAGCAGTTACGGAAGCGGGAGGCCCACAGATACGCAGTATTTT CASSYGSGRPTDTQYF
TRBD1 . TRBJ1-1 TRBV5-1 TGCGCCAGCCGCTCGGGACAGGGTGAAGCTTTCTTT CASRSGQGEAFF
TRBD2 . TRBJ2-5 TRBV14 TGTGCCAGCAGCCCAGCCCGACTAGCGGGAGTTTGGACCCAGTACTTC CASSPARLAGVWTQYF
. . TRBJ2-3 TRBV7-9 TGTGCCAGCAGCTTAGGTATCAGGCAGTCCACAGATACGCAGTATTTT CASSLGIRQSTDTQYF
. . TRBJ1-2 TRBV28 TGTGCCAGCTCAAACGGCTGGGGTGGCTACACCTTC CASSNGWGGYTF
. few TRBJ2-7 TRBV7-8 TGTGCCAGCAGCTCTGGGACGACGGGAGAGCAGTACTTC CASSSGTTGEQYF
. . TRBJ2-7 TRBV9 TGTGCCAGCAGCGTTCGGCCCGGTGCGGCGAACGAGCAGTACTTC CASSVRPGAANEQYF
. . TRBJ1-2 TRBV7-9 TGTGCCAGCAGCCCCGGGGCTGACTATGGCTACACCTTC CASSPGADYGYTF
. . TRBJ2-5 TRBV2 TGTGCCAGACGGGAAAGGGCGGTCCAAGAGACCCAGTACTTC CARRERAVQETQYF
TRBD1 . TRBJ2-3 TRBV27 TGTGCCAGCAGCCGAGGAGGACAGGGTTTCACAGATACGCAGTATTTT CASSRGGQGFTDTQYF
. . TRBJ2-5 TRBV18 TGTGCCAGCTCACCCTTCATCCGGGGGCCCCAAGAGACCCAGTACTTC CASSPFIRGPQETQYF